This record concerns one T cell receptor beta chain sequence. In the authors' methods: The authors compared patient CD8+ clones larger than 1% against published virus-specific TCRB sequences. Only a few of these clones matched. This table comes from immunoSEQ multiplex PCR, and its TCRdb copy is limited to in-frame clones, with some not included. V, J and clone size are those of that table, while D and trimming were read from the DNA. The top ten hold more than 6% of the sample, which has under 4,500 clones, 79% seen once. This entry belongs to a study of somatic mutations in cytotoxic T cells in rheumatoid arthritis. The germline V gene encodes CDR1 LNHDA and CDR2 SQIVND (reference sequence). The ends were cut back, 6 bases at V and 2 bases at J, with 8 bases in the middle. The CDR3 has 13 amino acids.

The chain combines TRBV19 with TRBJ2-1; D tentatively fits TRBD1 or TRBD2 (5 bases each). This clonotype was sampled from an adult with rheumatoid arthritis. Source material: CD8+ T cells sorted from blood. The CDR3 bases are TGTGCCAGTAGCCCGGGACCCTACAATGAGCAGTTCTTC. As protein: CASSPGPYNEQFF.